The rows below give T cell receptor beta chains drawn from one sample of a study of T cells after yellow fever vaccination. Each CDR3 protein gets one entry after TCRdb re-called the 5' RACE reads with MiXCR. The profile shows about 330,000 distinct CDR3 sequences, roughly 3.9% of them singletons. The source was PBMCs, collected 5 days after the yellow fever booster vaccination. Receptors originate from a man between 18 and 29 years old who received the YFV17D yellow fever vaccine. Both conserved end residues are part of each CDR3. A D gene is named only where the DNA matches it firmly.

v_gene	j_gene	len	d_gene	CDR3aa
TRBV2	TRBJ2-2	15	TRBD1	CASSKKGQGTGELFF
TRBV11-2	TRBJ1-1	14	-	CASSPFSLNTEAFF
TRBV4-1	TRBJ2-5	13	-	CASSARVQETQYF
TRBV25-1	TRBJ1-1	17	-	CASSDDHPGNLDTEAFF
TRBV6-6	TRBJ1-4	15	TRBD1	CASRPRGTGDEKLFF
TRBV7-3	TRBJ2-2	14	-	CASSAERNTGELFF
TRBV6-1	TRBJ2-5	16	-	CASSLPDRGVRETQYF
TRBV6-4	TRBJ2-7	13	-	CASSDATGTRQYF
TRBV2	TRBJ2-3	15	-	CASRSVGESTDTQYF
TRBV11-2	TRBJ2-3	14	-	CASSLAGYLDTQYF
TRBV19	TRBJ1-5	13	-	CASSMLPRQPQHF
TRBV5-6	TRBJ2-1	12	-	CASNGGLSEQFF
TRBV5-5	TRBJ2-2	14	-	CATRNYVNTGELFF
TRBV5-5	TRBJ2-2	15	-	CASSLRTTNTGELFF
TRBV2	TRBJ1-1	13	-	CASSFDFLTEAFF
TRBV5-6	TRBJ1-4	15	-	CASSQLQGQNEKLFF
TRBV20-1	TRBJ2-3	12	TRBD2	CSASPATSVAYF
TRBV7-9	TRBJ1-5	15	-	CASSKRGEGNQPQHF
TRBV4-2	TRBJ1-2	16	-	CASSQVEAGGNYGYTF
TRBV4-2	TRBJ2-3	19	-	CASSQDLYRASSSTDTQYF
TRBV6-2/TRBV6-3	TRBJ2-3	15	-	CASSSPPTITDTQYF
TRBV20-1	TRBJ2-5	14	-	CSARPGHLQETQYF
TRBV4-2	TRBJ1-1	15	TRBD1	CASSQDETGDPEAFF
TRBV12-3/TRBV12-4	TRBJ2-2	15	-	CASHPGNRAHGELFF
TRBV6-1	TRBJ1-1	13	-	CASSEGGHTEAFF
TRBV7-2	TRBJ1-5	17	TRBD1	CASSPGTGGVKYQPQHF
TRBV5-5	TRBJ1-5	15	-	CASSYTGTSNQPQHF
TRBV6-5	TRBJ2-1	16	TRBD1	CASSLISGQGYNEQFF
TRBV18	TRBJ1-2	15	-	CASSPTGGELYGYTF
TRBV5-1	TRBJ1-1	13	-	CASSGTQNTEAFF
TRBV12-3/TRBV12-4	TRBJ1-2	14	-	CASSFRGGFYGYTF
TRBV3-1	TRBJ2-1	14	TRBD2	CARLTSGEYNEQFF
TRBV10-3	TRBJ1-1	14	-	CAIRTGSQVPEAFF
TRBV7-9	TRBJ1-1	14	-	CASSPRDLNTEAFF
TRBV7-8	TRBJ2-7	15	-	CASSLALAGAYEQYF
TRBV6-5	TRBJ1-5	13	-	CASRLEGNQPQHF
TRBV3-1	TRBJ1-5	14	-	CASSQGSPHQPQHF
TRBV28	TRBJ2-2	16	TRBD1	CASSTLGQGGYGELFF
TRBV20-1	TRBJ1-6	14	TRBD1	CSASSGTGESPLHF
TRBV20-1	TRBJ1-5	13	TRBD1	CSARTGEGQPQHF
TRBV7-2	TRBJ2-3	15	-	CASSRFRASTDTQYF
TRBV25-1	TRBJ2-3	15	TRBD2	CASSARGGPLDTQYF
TRBV12-5	TRBJ2-6	20	-	CASGLVLWDGDSFGANVLTF
TRBV5-5	TRBJ2-7	15	TRBD1	CASSWPTGGLDEQYF
TRBV10-3	TRBJ2-2	15	-	CAISEQGTNTGELFF
TRBV20-1	TRBJ2-5	15	TRBD2	CSARRLAGGRETQYF
TRBV5-1	TRBJ2-3	17	-	CASSLALLPSSTDTQYF
TRBV7-8	TRBJ1-4	18	-	CASSDRRLPITTNEKLFF